This is a list of T cell receptor beta chains from one sample in a study of T cell responses to AZD1222 COVID-19 vaccine. The repertoire was sequenced with immunoSEQ multiplex PCR; TCRdb's copy has only in-frame clones and lacks some. The sample carries approximately 260,000 clones, approximately 93% recorded once. This specimen was peripheral blood, taken on day 0 of AZD1222 vaccination. Source of these receptors: an adult in good health. Both conserved end residues are part of each CDR3. Fields, in order: clone size, J gene, D gene, V gene, CDR3 DNA, CDR3 protein. The D gene is left open where the match is weak. Part of the rows lack a size; the others show once, few, many or a class for expanded clones.

>NA|TRBJ2-2|TRBD2|TRBV7-8
TGTGCCAGCAGCCTGCGGGGGGACGGGGAGCTGTTTTTT
CASSLRGDGELFF
>NA|TRBJ2-3|NA|TRBV27
TGTGCCAGCAGTCCCCGGGCCCGCACAGATACGCAGTATTTT
CASSPRARTDTQYF
>NA|TRBJ2-2|NA|TRBV19
TGTGCCAGTAGTATGACGGGCAACACCGGGGAGCTGTTTTTT
CASSMTGNTGELFF
>NA|TRBJ2-3|NA|TRBV5-4
TGTGCCAGCAGAGCCGGCGCGATTAGCACAGATACGCAGTATTTT
CASRAGAISTDTQYF
>NA|TRBJ2-2|NA|TRBV5-4
TGTGCCGGAAACAGGGACACCGGGGAGCTGTTTTTT
CAGNRDTGELFF
>NA|TRBJ2-2|TRBD2|TRBV29-1
TGCAGCGTTGATGGGACTAGCGGGGGTCATCCCACCGGGGAGCTGTTTTTT
CSVDGTSGGHPTGELFF
>NA|TRBJ2-7|NA|TRBV18
TGTGCCAGCTCACCAGCCCCGCTACTGGTCCCTTACGAGCAGTACTTC
CASSPAPLLVPYEQYF
>NA|TRBJ2-5|NA|TRBV18
TGTGCCAGCTCCCCCCTGAGGGAAGAGACCCAGTACTTC
CASSPLREETQYF
>NA|TRBJ1-1|TRBD1|TRBV2
TGTGCCAGCAGTGGGACAGGCAGGACCACTGAAGCTTTCTTT
CASSGTGRTTEAFF
>NA|TRBJ1-4|NA|TRBV5-5
TGTGCCAGCAGTCCCCTCTCTAATGAAAAACTGTTTTTT
CASSPLSNEKLFF
>NA|TRBJ1-1|NA|TRBV6-4
TGTGCCAGCACCCATAGTCTTAACACTGAAGCTTTCTTT
CASTHSLNTEAFF
>NA|TRBJ1-4|NA|TRBV2
TGTGCCAGCAGGGATAATGAAAAACTGTTTTTT
CASRDNEKLFF
>NA|TRBJ2-5|TRBD2|TRBV3-1/TRBV3-2
TGTGCCAGCAGCCCCCGGAGCGGGAGGGCGGGGACCCAGTACTTC
CASSPRSGRAGTQYF
>NA|TRBJ2-7|NA|TRBV6-5
TGTGCCAGCAGTTACTCGATTCCAGGGACCTCCTACGAGCAGTACTTC
CASSYSIPGTSYEQYF
>NA|TRBJ2-7|NA|TRBV7-2
TGTGCCAGCAGCTTAGCAGGGGCGCGCCACGAGCAGTACTTC
CASSLAGARHEQYF
>NA|TRBJ2-5|NA|TRBV12-5
TGTGCTAGTGGTTTGGCGGGCGCGGGATTTGAGACCCAGTACTTC
CASGLAGAGFETQYF
>once|TRBJ2-3|NA|TRBV18
TGTGCCAGCTCACCACGCACAGATACGCAGTATTTT
CASSPRTDTQYF
>NA|TRBJ1-1|TRBD1|TRBV5-4
TGTGCCAGCAGCATAGACAGGGACACTGAAGCTTTCTTT
CASSIDRDTEAFF
>NA|TRBJ1-1|NA|TRBV14
TGTGCCAGCAGCCAAGATGGGTTACGGAACACTGAAGCTTTCTTT
CASSQDGLRNTEAFF
>NA|TRBJ2-7|NA|TRBV7-3
TGTGCCAGCAGCGCCTACTCAGGGGAGTACTACGAGCAGTACTTC
CASSAYSGEYYEQYF
>once|TRBJ1-1|NA|TRBV6-5
TGTGCCACCCGACAAGGTACTGAAGCTTTCTTT
CATRQGTEAFF
>NA|TRBJ2-1|TRBD2|TRBV25-1
TGTGCCAGCACGGGACTAGCCGACTCCTACAATGAGCAGTTCTTC
CASTGLADSYNEQFF
>NA|TRBJ1-5|NA|TRBV19
TGTGCCAGTAGTAGGGGGGGTACCTCGGGGCAGCCCCAGCATTTT
CASSRGGTSGQPQHF
>NA|TRBJ1-6|NA|TRBV5-6
TGTGCCAGCAGCTTGGGACAGTATAATTCACCCCTCCACTTT
CASSLGQYNSPLHF
>NA|TRBJ1-6|NA|TRBV18
TGTGCCAGCTCACCACCGGAGGGGGCCCTCCACTTT
CASSPPEGALHF
>NA|TRBJ1-5|NA|TRBV7-2
TGTGCCAGCAGCTTAGTGAGGATTAATCAGCCCCAGCATTTT
CASSLVRINQPQHF
>NA|TRBJ2-7|NA|TRBV28
TGTGCCAGCAGAGTAGGGTACAGCTCCTACGAGCAGTACTTC
CASRVGYSSYEQYF
>NA|TRBJ1-1|TRBD1|TRBV18
TGTGCCAGCTCACCGACGGACAGGGACACTGAAGCTTTCTTT
CASSPTDRDTEAFF
>NA|TRBJ2-3|NA|TRBV2
TGTGCCAGCAGTGACTTGGGGCCTCCAGATACGCAGTATTTT
CASSDLGPPDTQYF
>once|TRBJ2-1|NA|TRBV5-1
TGCGCCAGCAGCGGGGGCGGGGGATCCTACAATGAGCAGTTCTTC
CASSGGGGSYNEQFF
>NA|TRBJ2-1|TRBD2|TRBV27
TGTGCCAGCAGTTTAGTTGCGGGAGCCAAAACTAACTACAATGAGCAGTTCTTC
CASSLVAGAKTNYNEQFF
>NA|TRBJ2-3|TRBD2|TRBV6-5
TGTGCCAGCAGTTACTCGTTAGCGGGGCTCACAGATACGCAGTATTTT
CASSYSLAGLTDTQYF
>NA|TRBJ1-2|TRBD1|TRBV5-1
TGCGCCAGCAGCCCGCCGACAGGGGGCGGGTTTGGCTACACCTTC
CASSPPTGGGFGYTF
>NA|TRBJ1-1|NA|TRBV5-6
TGTGCCAGCAGCTTGTTTCAGGACCGTTCCTTT
CASSLFQDRSF
>NA|TRBJ2-3|TRBD1|TRBV9
TGTGCCAGCAGCAGCTCCGGGACAGGGGTTCGCACAGATACGCAGTATTTT
CASSSSGTGVRTDTQYF
>NA|TRBJ1-2|NA|TRBV21-1
TGTGCCAGCAGCACACAGGAGGCTGGCTACACCTTC
CASSTQEAGYTF
>NA|TRBJ2-7|NA|TRBV4-3
TGCGCCAGCAGCCAAAGGCTCCCCGGGGGCAGCGGGTTCCTTAAAAACGAGCAGTACTTC
CASSQRLPGGSGFLKNEQYF
>NA|TRBJ1-4|NA|TRBV15
TGTGCCACCAGAGAGCCGGGGGAAAAACTGTTTTTT
CATREPGEKLFF
>NA|TRBJ2-7|TRBD2|TRBV5-1
TGCGCCAGCAGCTATCTAACCGGGACTAGCGGGAGAAACTATGCCTACGAGCAGTACTTC
CASSYLTGTSGRNYAYEQYF
>NA|TRBJ1-6|NA|TRBV20-1
TGCAGTGCCGAGGGGAGTTCACCCCTCCACTTT
CSAEGSSPLHF
>NA|TRBJ1-5|TRBD1|TRBV28
TGTGCCAGCAGTGCCCCAGGGGGACAGAATTACAATCAGCCCCAGCATTTT
CASSAPGGQNYNQPQHF
>NA|TRBJ2-1|NA|TRBV3-1/TRBV3-2
TGTGCCAGCAGCCCTCGTAGCCCCCTCAGTGAGCAGTTCTTC
CASSPRSPLSEQFF
>NA|TRBJ1-3|NA|TRBV5-1
TGCGCCAGCAGCTTGGCTACACGCAGCTCTGGAAACACCATATATTTT
CASSLATRSSGNTIYF
>NA|TRBJ1-3|NA|TRBV4-3
TGCGCCAGCAGCCAAAAACGGGGGGCTGGAAACACCATATATTTT
CASSQKRGAGNTIYF
>NA|TRBJ1-5|NA|TRBV3-1/TRBV3-2
TGTGCCAGCAGCCAAGATCCCCCCCTCCCTGGAAGCAATCAGCCCCAGCATTTT
CASSQDPPLPGSNQPQHF
>NA|TRBJ1-5|NA|TRBV19
TGTGCCAGTAGCCTGGCGGGCAATCAGCCCCAGCATTTT
CASSLAGNQPQHF
>NA|TRBJ2-2|NA|TRBV9
TGTGCCAGCAGCGGTCGGCAAGGACAGGGACTATTCACCGGGGAGCTGTTTTTT
CASSGRQGQGLFTGELFF
>NA|TRBJ1-2|NA|TRBV4-2
TGTGCCAGCAGCCAAGAGAGTAGCGGCTATGGCTACACCTTC
CASSQESSGYGYTF